The 27 T cell receptor beta chains in this list originate from one sample, sequenced in a study of T cells in Graves' hyperthyroidism and ophthalmopathy. Regions amplified from RNA transcripts were the TCR beta CDR3 regions. A set of HTBI primers served as the primers for a first-round RT-PCR of the TCR CDR3. TCRdb used MiXCR to reprocess the multiplex PCR reads, holding one entry per CDR3 protein. In the table there are fewer than 650,000 distinct CDR3 sequences, approximately 15% of which are singletons. Sequencing input: blood. The receptors were gathered from a young woman with Graves' hyperthyroidism that later progressed to Graves' ophthalmopathy.

This clonotype was detected ten times or more. The rearrangement links TRBV7-3 to TRBJ2-3; the match to TRBD1 covers 9 bases. V trimming: 4 bases; J trimming: 2 bases; junction bases outside the gene matches: 4. This CDR3 region has 15 residues. Per the germline V gene, CDR1 is SGHTA and CDR2 is FQGTGA. The CDR3 DNA follows: TGTGCCAGCAGCTCGACAGGGGGACTCACAGATACGCAGTATTTT. Its translation is CASSSTGGLTDTQYF.

This clonotype was found many times. This chain links TRBV2 with TRBJ2-5; a possible D gene is TRBD1 (6 bases). The CDR3 is 12 residues long. CDR1 is SNHLY and CDR2 is FYNNEI in the germline V gene. Trimming left V 7 bases short and J 5 bases short, with 11 bases between. CDR3 protein: CASTDSRETQYF. The CDR3 bases are TGTGCCAGCACGGACAGTAGGGAGACCCAGTACTTC.

The table lists this clonotype with many counts. The CDR3 DNA is TGTGCCAGCAGCCGACCTGGGGCCTACGAGCAGTACTTC. Translation gives CASSRPGAYEQYF. The chain links TRBV7-9 to TRBJ2-7; D uncertain. This CDR3 contains 13 residues. With 5 bases removed from V and 2 bases from J, the gap between germline ends came to 10 bases. Germline V gene sequence: CDR1 SEHNR, CDR2 FQNEAQ (reference sequence).

V is TRBV4-2 and J is TRBJ2-1; tentatively, D is TRBD1 or TRBD2 (5 bases each). The CDR3 runs to 18 residues. V was shortened by 0 bases and J by 4 bases, with 19 bases between the two germline ends. Germline CDR1 is LGHNA and CDR2 is YNFKEQ. The CDR3 here is CASSQDLGGPDIYNEQFF. CDR3 coding DNA: TGTGCCAGCAGCCAAGATCTTGGGGGACCAGACATATACAATGAGCAGTTCTTC.

The V call is TRBV6-1, the J call TRBJ2-7; D call uncertain. Germline CDR1 MNHNS, CDR2 SASEGT. The CDR3 is made up of 15 amino acids. Between the trimmed V and J ends, which lost 0 bases and 1 base, there was a span of 10 bases. The CDR3 sequence is CASSEALTASYEQYF. For the CDR3, the DNA is TGTGCCAGCAGTGAAGCCCTAACAGCATCCTACGAGCAGTACTTC.

This clonotype was counted many times. The gene calls are TRBV30 and TRBJ2-1, with TRBD2 matching 13 bases. From germline, CDR1 is GTSNPN and CDR2 SVGIG (reference sequence). With 3 bases clipped from V and 7 bases from J, the junction kept 9 bases outside the gene matches. The CDR3 runs 16 residues. CDR3 protein: CAWRGKLAGGPNEQFF. The CDR3 coding sequence is TGTGCCTGGAGAGGAAAACTAGCGGGAGGGCCTAATGAGCAGTTCTTC.

This clonotype appeared many times. The chain links TRBV20-1 to TRBJ2-7; 12 positions agree with TRBD2. This CDR3 comprises 13 residues. Germline V gives CDR1 DFQATT, CDR2 SNEGSKA (reference sequence). Losses at the gene ends were 8 bases for V and 5 bases for J; bases not matched to a gene: 7. The CDR3: CSYWASGRDEQYF. In DNA form, the CDR3 reads TGCAGTTACTGGGCTAGCGGGAGGGACGAGCAGTACTTC.

There are a few counts of this clonotype. The chain is built from TRBV11-2 and TRBJ1-2; the D is unclear. The ends were cut back, 2 bases at V and 4 bases at J, with 8 bases in the middle. The CDR3 runs 13 residues. The germline V gene encodes CDR1 SGHAT and CDR2 FQNNGV. The DNA of the CDR3 is TGTGCCAGCAGCTTATCGGCGGTCTATGGCTACACCTTC. It encodes CASSLSAVYGYTF.

This clonotype was observed at least ten times. The chain joins TRBV18 to TRBJ1-1, with D possibly TRBD1 on 5 matching bases. Germline V lookup: CDR1 KGHSH, CDR2 LQKENI. The CDR3 sequence is 13 residues long. Trimming cost V 9 bases and J 5 bases, with 16 bases left between them. As DNA, the CDR3 is TGTGCCAGTTACACCGGGGGGGAAACTGAAGCTTTCTTT. This gives the protein CASYTGGETEAFF.

This clonotype has at least ten counts. J is TRBJ1-1 and V is TRBV28; D possibly corresponds to TRBD1 (6 bases). This CDR3 is built from 14 residues. V was trimmed by 4 bases and J by 1 base, leaving 10 bases between them. From germline, CDR1 is MDHEN and CDR2 SYDVKM. The CDR3 coding sequence is TGTGCCAGCAGTTCGTACAGGGAGAACACTGAAGCTTTCTTT. This encodes CASSSYRENTEAFF.

The V and J genes are TRBV5-5 and TRBJ2-2; 9 nucleotides agree with TRBD2. The CDR3 length is 16 residues. V trimming: 3 bases; J trimming: 0 bases; junction bases outside the gene matches: 3. Germline CDR1 reads SGHKS; CDR2 reads YYEKEE (reference sequence). The CDR3 nucleotides are TGTGCCAGCAGCTCCCGGACTAGCGCGAACACCGGGGAGCTGTTTTTT. This translates into CASSSRTSANTGELFF.

This clonotype was picked up a small number of times. V gene TRBV11-2 combines with J gene TRBJ1-1; D ambiguous. Germline V gene data show CDR1 as SGHAT and CDR2 as FQNNGV. This CDR3 is built from 16 residues. Trimming took 5 bases from V and 2 from J, leaving 18 bases between them. The chain's CDR3 is CASSHRPELSNTEAFF. The CDR3 DNA follows: TGTGCCAGCAGCCACCGTCCAGAACTCTCTAACACTGAAGCTTTCTTT. Full variable domain (outside the CDR3, taken from reference TRBV11-2 and TRBJ1-1): EAGVAQSPRYKIIEKRQSVAFWCNPISGHATLYWYQQILGQGPKLLIQFQNNGVVDDSQLPKDRFSAERLKGVDSTLKIQPAKLEDSAVYLCASSHRPELSNTEAFFGQGTRLTVV.

This clonotype was recorded at least ten times. The gene calls are TRBV7-9 and TRBJ1-1; 9 nucleotides line up with TRBD1. CDR1 SEHNR and CDR2 FQNEAQ come from the germline V gene (reference sequence). J was trimmed by 5 bases and V by 3 bases; bases with no gene match: 7. The CDR3 contains 15 residues. CDR3 loop: CASSLETGGSTEAFF. CDR3 in DNA: TGTGCCAGCAGCTTGGAAACAGGGGGCAGTACTGAAGCTTTCTTT.

Ten or more counts support this clonotype. The rearrangement uses TRBV7-2 and TRBJ2-7, with 8 bases that match TRBD2. The CDR3 contains 13 residues. V gave up 5 bases and J gave up 6 bases; unmatched junction bases: 6. Per germline, CDR1 SGHTA and CDR2 FQGNSA. The CDR3 loop is CASSRLREGEQYF. DNA of the CDR3: TGTGCCAGCAGCCGCCTACGGGAGGGCGAGCAGTACTTC.

This clonotype has at least ten counts. The chain joins TRBV20-1 to TRBJ2-1; 11 bases fit TRBD2. The V segment lost 6 bases and the J segment 4 bases; nucleotides outside the gene matches: 8. This CDR3 contains 15 residues. Germline V gene sequence: CDR1 DFQATT, CDR2 SNEGSKA (reference sequence). The DNA for the CDR3 is TGCAGTGCACTACTAGGGACTAGCGGATACAATGAGCAGTTCTTC. Protein: CSALLGTSGYNEQFF.

In its sample, this clonotype was seen a few times. The chain combines TRBV4-3 with TRBJ1-4, with TRBD1 identical over 7 bases. This CDR3 has 18 residues. The ends lost 0 bases at V and 8 bases at J; junction bases unmatched: 15. Germline CDR1 reads LGHNA; CDR2 reads YSLEER. The CDR3 region has the DNA TGCGCCAGCAGCCAAGAGGCCAGGGGGTTTGGGTATAAGGAAAAACTGTTTTTT. This translates into CASSQEARGFGYKEKLFF.

The chain's CDR3 is CSARDLSLGAIALYNEQFF. The CDR3 DNA follows: TGCAGTGCTAGAGATTTGTCATTGGGGGCCATCGCTTTGTACAATGAGCAGTTCTTC. The chain couples TRBV20-1 to TRBJ2-1; possible D gene TRBD1, 6 bases. Trimming removed 0 bases from V and 4 bases from J, with 25 bases in between. In germline, CDR1 is DFQATT, CDR2 SNEGSKA (reference sequence). This CDR3 has 19 residues.

With regard to this clonotype: This may come from a read error, since a much larger clone is one base off. The J gene is TRBJ1-6, the V gene TRBV30; D not certain. CDR1 GTSNPN and CDR2 SVGIG come from the germline V gene (reference sequence). This CDR3 is built from 12 residues. The CDR3 sequence is CVWSLPPSPLHF. CDR3 nucleotides: TGTGTCTGGAGCCTTCCCCCCTCACCCCTCCACTTT. Using reference TRBV30 and TRBJ1-6 for the parts outside the CDR3, the full variable domain is SQTIHQWPATLVQPVGSPLSLECTVEGTSNPNLYWYRQAAGRGLQLLFYSVGIGQISSEVPQNLSASRPQDRQFILSSKKLLLSDSGFYLCVWSLPPSPLHFGNGTRLTVT.

This clonotype appeared many times. The chain recombines TRBV28 with TRBJ1-2; TRBD1 matches 12 bases. V dropped 10 bases and J dropped 8; count of bases not matched to a gene: 8. The CDR3 is made up of 13 amino acids. Germline lookup yields CDR1 MDHEN and CDR2 SYDVKM. CDR3 region: CATPGQGARGYTF. DNA of the CDR3: TGTGCCACCCCGGGACAGGGGGCGCGAGGCTACACCTTC.

J is TRBJ2-2 and V is TRBV12-3 or TRBV12-4; D is ambiguous. This CDR3 comprises 14 residues. Trimming pared 0 bases from V and 3 bases from J, leaving 5 bases between. This chain's CDR3 is CASSLAAYTGELFF. The CDR3 nucleotides are TGTGCCAGCAGTTTAGCAGCCTACACCGGGGAGCTGTTTTTT.

This clonotype was counted at least ten times. The chain links TRBV11-2 to TRBJ2-5; D is perhaps TRBD1 (6 bases). V was cut by 4 bases and J by 1 base, with 13 bases left in between. Germline V CDR1 and CDR2: SGHAT, FQNNGV. CDR3 length: 15 residues. The CDR3 DNA is TGTGCCAGCAGCTCCCCGGGACACATCCAAGAGACCCAGTACTTC. Its translation: CASSSPGHIQETQYF.

Remarks on this clonotype: A clone one base away is much larger, so this may be a read error. The rearrangement joins TRBV24-1 to TRBJ2-3; D possibly corresponds to TRBD1 (5 bases). CDR3 length: 13 residues. The V end was cut by 4 bases, the J end by 4 bases, with 8 bases between. Germline V CDR1 and CDR2: KGHDR, SFDVKD. The CDR3, as DNA: TGTGCCACCAGTGAAGGGGAAGCAGATACGCAGTATTTT. Amino acids: CATSEGEADTQYF.

This clonotype was counted at least ten times. V gene TRBV7-8 combines with J gene TRBJ2-1; D is perhaps TRBD2 (6 bases). Trimming cost V 5 bases and J 2 bases, with 16 bases left between them. CDR3 size: 16 residues. From germline, CDR1 is SGHVS and CDR2 FQNEAQ. CDR3 residues: CASSRTLATTYNEQFF. The CDR3 DNA is TGTGCCAGCAGCCGAACCCTAGCGACCACCTACAATGAGCAGTTCTTC.

The rearrangement links TRBV20-1 to TRBJ2-1; 13 nucleotides agree with TRBD2. V dropped 6 bases and J dropped 7; count of bases not matched to a gene: 9. The CDR3 contains 15 residues. Germline loops: CDR1 DFQATT, CDR2 SNEGSKA (reference sequence). The CDR3, as DNA: TGCAGTGCCCTCACTAGCGGGAGGGAGGCGAATGAGCAGTTCTTC. It codes for CSALTSGREANEQFF.

Comment on this clonotype: A much larger clone sits a single nucleotide away, making a read error possible. The V and J genes are TRBV3-1 and TRBJ2-5; D ambiguous. The CDR3 sequence is 14 residues long. Germline CDR1 reads LGHDT; CDR2 reads YNNKEL (reference sequence). DNA of the CDR3: TGTGCCAGCAGCCAAGGGCAGTCCCAAGTGACCCAGTACTTC. Translation gives CASSQGQSQVTQYF.

The genes are TRBV19 and TRBJ2-5; D unclear. Germline lookup yields CDR1 LNHDA and CDR2 SQIVND (reference sequence). This CDR3 has 12 residues. Trimming removed 8 bases from V and 5 bases from J, with 12 bases in between. CDR3 sequence: CASGDFEETQYF. The CDR3 DNA sequence: TGTGCCAGTGGGGATTTCGAGGAGACCCAGTACTTC.

This chain links TRBV5-1 with TRBJ2-7; D remains unclear. Trimming shortened V by 0 bases and J by 4 bases, and 11 bases separated the two germline ends. Germline lookup yields CDR1 SGHRS and CDR2 YFSETQ. This CDR3 is 14 amino acids long. The CDR3 protein is CASSLETPSYEQYF. In DNA, the CDR3 is TGCGCCAGCAGCTTGGAGACACCCTCTTACGAGCAGTACTTC. The whole variable domain, filled in from reference TRBV5-1 and TRBJ2-7, reads KAGVTQTPRYLIKTRGQQVTLSCSPISGHRSVSWYQQTPGQGLQFLFEYFSETQRNKGNFPGRFSGRQFSNSRSEMNVSTLELGDSALYLCASSLETPSYEQYFGPGTRLTVT.